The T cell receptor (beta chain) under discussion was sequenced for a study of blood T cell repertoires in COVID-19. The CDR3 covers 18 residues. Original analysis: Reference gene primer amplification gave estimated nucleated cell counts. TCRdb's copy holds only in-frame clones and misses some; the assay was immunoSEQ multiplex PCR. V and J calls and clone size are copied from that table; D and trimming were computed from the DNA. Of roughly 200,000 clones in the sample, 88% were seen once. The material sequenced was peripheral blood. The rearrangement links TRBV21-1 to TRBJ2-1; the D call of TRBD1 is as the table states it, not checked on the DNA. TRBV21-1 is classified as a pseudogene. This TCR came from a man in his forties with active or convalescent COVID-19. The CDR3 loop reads CASSPRRVGQGFVNEQFF. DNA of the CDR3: TGTGCCAGCAGCCCCCGCCGGGTTGGACAGGGATTTGTTAATGAGCAGTTCTTC.